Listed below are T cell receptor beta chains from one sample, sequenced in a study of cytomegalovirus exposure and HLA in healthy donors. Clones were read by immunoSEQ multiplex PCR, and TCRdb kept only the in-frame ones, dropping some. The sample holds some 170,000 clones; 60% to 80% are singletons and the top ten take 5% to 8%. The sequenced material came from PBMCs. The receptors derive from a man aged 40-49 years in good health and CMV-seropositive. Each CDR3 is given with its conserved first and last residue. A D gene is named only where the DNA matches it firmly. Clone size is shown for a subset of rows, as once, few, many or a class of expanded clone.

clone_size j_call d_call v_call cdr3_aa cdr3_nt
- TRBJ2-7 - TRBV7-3 CASSAKPGVAEQYF TGTGCCAGCAGCGCCAAGCCAGGGGTGGCCGAGCAGTACTTC
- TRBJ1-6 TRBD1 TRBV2 CASDDRGRNSPLHF TGTGCCAGCGACGACAGGGGGCGTAATTCACCCCTCCACTTT
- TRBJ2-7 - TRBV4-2 CASSQDQEGWYF TGTGCCAGCAGCCAAGATCAGGAGGGTTGGTACTTC
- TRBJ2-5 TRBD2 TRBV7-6 CASSVILAGPQETQYF TGTGCCAGCAGCGTAATACTAGCGGGACCCCAAGAGACCCAGTACTTC
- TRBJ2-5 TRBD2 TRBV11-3 CASSLAAGVETQYF TGTGCCAGCAGCTTAGCGGCGGGAGTGGAGACCCAGTACTTC
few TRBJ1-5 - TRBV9 CASSAGSRLDQPQHF TGTGCCAGCAGCGCCGGGAGCAGACTAGATCAGCCCCAGCATTTT
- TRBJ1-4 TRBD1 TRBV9 CASSVSGTGGEKLFF TGTGCCAGCAGCGTCTCCGGGACAGGGGGTGAAAAACTGTTTTTT
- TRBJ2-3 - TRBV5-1 CASSPGSGTDTQYF TGCGCCAGCAGCCCTGGTTCAGGGACAGATACGCAGTATTTT
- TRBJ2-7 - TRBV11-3 CASSRHPDYEQYF TGTGCCAGCAGCCGACATCCGGACTACGAGCAGTACTTC
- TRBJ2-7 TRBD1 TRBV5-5 CASFGTGITYEQYF TGTGCCAGCTTCGGGACAGGGATCACCTACGAGCAGTACTTC
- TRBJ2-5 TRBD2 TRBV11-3 CASSPQPAGGKKTQYF TGTGCCAGCAGCCCCCAACCCGCGGGGGGCAAAAAGACCCAGTACTTC
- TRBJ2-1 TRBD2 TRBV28 CASSPISGLAPRLGEQFF TGTGCCAGCAGTCCAATCTCCGGACTAGCACCCCGTTTGGGTGAGCAGTTCTTC
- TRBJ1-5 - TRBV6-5 CASSRDTNQPQHF TGTGCCAGCAGCAGGGACACGAATCAGCCCCAGCATTTT
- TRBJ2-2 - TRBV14 CASSRRQQIGELFF TGTGCCAGCAGCCGCCGACAGCAGATCGGGGAGCTGTTTTTT
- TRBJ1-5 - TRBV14 CATTGSNQPQHF TGTGCCACCACAGGGAGCAATCAGCCCCAGCATTTT
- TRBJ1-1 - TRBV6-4 CASSERGTNTEAFF TGTGCCAGCAGTGAAAGGGGGACGAACACTGAAGCTTTCTTT
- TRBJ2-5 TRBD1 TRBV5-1 CASSPSRTGTATQYF TGCGCCAGCAGCCCTTCCCGGACAGGGACCGCGACCCAGTACTTC
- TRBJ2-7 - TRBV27 CASSFAGSHEQYF TGTGCCAGCAGTTTTGCAGGGTCTCACGAGCAGTACTTC
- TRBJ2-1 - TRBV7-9 CASSSAGSGSGIGEQFF TGTGCCAGCAGCTCAGCAGGGTCCGGGTCAGGGATCGGAGAGCAGTTCTTC
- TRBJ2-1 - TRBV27 CASSFRDLNEQFF TGTGCCAGCAGTTTCAGGGATTTGAATGAGCAGTTCTTC
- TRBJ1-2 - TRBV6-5 CASSYQATDRYGYTF TGTGCCAGCAGTTACCAGGCGACGGATAGGTATGGCTACACCTTC
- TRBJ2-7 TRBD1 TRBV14 CASSQATGPSYEQYF TGTGCCAGCAGCCAAGCGACAGGGCCCTCCTACGAGCAGTACTTC
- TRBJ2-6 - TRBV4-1 CASSLQGGGANVLTF TGCGCCAGCAGCCTCCAAGGAGGTGGGGCCAACGTCCTGACTTTC
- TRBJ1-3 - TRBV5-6 CASSLGAPGNTIYF TGTGCCAGCAGCTTAGGGGCCCCAGGAAACACCATATATTTT
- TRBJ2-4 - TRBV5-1 CASSLGQGTFQYF TGCGCCAGCAGCTTGGGGCAGGGGACGTTTCAGTACTTC
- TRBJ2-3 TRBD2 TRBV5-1 CASSRPPSGKGADTQYF TGCGCCAGCAGTCGCCCCCCAAGCGGGAAAGGGGCAGATACGCAGTATTTT
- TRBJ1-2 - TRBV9 CASSVGGASYGYTF TGTGCCAGCAGCGTGGGGGGGGCCTCCTATGGCTACACCTTC
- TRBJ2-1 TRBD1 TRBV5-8 CASSQRTGSYQQFF TGTGCCAGCAGCCAAAGGACAGGGTCATACCAGCAGTTCTTC
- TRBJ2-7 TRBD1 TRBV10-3 CAISGQGVSSYEQYF TGTGCCATCAGTGGCCAGGGGGTCAGCTCCTACGAGCAGTACTTC
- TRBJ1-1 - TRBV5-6 CASSLYSGEGTRNTEAFF TGTGCCAGCAGCTTGTACTCGGGGGAGGGGACTAGGAACACTGAAGCTTTCTTT
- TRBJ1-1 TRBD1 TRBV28 CASIQRQGTEAFF TGTGCCAGCATCCAAAGACAGGGGACTGAAGCTTTCTTT